These T cell receptor beta chains were read from a single sample in a study of CD8+CD57+ T cells in acquired aplastic anemia. TCRdb re-derived calls from the reads in MiXCR, one entry per CDR3 protein. The sample gives about 180,000 distinct CDR3 sequences, roughly half of which show up once; around 2.7% is in the top ten. Sequenced material: sorted CD4+, CD8+, or CD8+CD57+ T cells (not recorded which) from PBMCs. Receptor source: a human donor in good health. Both conserved end residues are part of each CDR3. The D gene is left open where the match is weak. Clone size, where shown, is once, few, many, or a class for clones that have expanded.

TRBJ2-3	TRBV11-2	TRBD2	-	CASSLDGLAGVEQYF	TGTGCCAGCAGCTTAGACGGCCTAGCGGGAGTAGAGCAGTATTTT
TRBJ1-3	TRBV10-3	-	-	CASSPPGVGNTIYF	TGTGCCAGCAGCCCCCCCGGGGTTGGAAACACCATATATTTT
TRBJ2-7	TRBV20-1	TRBD2	many	CSARDRSGRAYEQYF	TGCAGTGCTAGAGATCGGAGCGGGAGGGCCTACGAGCAGTACTTC
TRBJ2-5	TRBV30	-	-	CAWGLVEETQYF	TGTGCCTGGGGCTTAGTAGAGGAGACCCAGTACTTC
TRBJ2-1	TRBV7-9	TRBD1	many	CASSPTGREQFF	TGCGCCAGCAGCCCGACAGGGCGGGAGCAGTTCTTC
TRBJ1-6	TRBV20-1	-	many	CSAGASGALNNSPLHF	TGCAGTGCCGGGGCCTCCGGGGCGTTGAATAATTCACCCCTCCACTTT
TRBJ2-3	TRBV11-1	TRBD1	-	CASSSDRGSTDTQYF	TGTGCCAGCAGTTCCGACAGGGGCAGCACAGATACGCAGTATTTT
TRBJ2-3	TRBV6-5	TRBD2	-	CASSSSGSTDTQYF	TGTGCCAGCAGTTCTAGCGGGAGCACAGATACGCAGTATTTT
TRBJ1-1	TRBV29-1	-	once	CSVVPSGDAFF	TGCAGCGTTGTGCCCAGCGGGGATGCTTTCTTT
TRBJ2-7	TRBV20-1	-	-	CSARKVYEQYF	TGCAGTGCCAGAAAGGTCTACGAGCAGTACTTC
TRBJ1-4	TRBV7-9	-	many	CASSLRSSPFATNEKLFF	TGTGCCAGCAGCTTACGTAGCAGCCCCTTTGCAACTAATGAAAAACTGTTTTTT
TRBJ2-3	TRBV2	-	-	CASSAGWTDTQYF	TGTGCCAGCAGTGCAGGGTGGACAGATACGCAGTATTTT
TRBJ2-3	TRBV24-1	TRBD2	-	CASSSGGGRAWDTQYF	TGTGCCAGCAGTTCGGGGGGCGGGAGGGCCTGGGATACGCAGTATTTT
TRBJ2-3	TRBV24-1	TRBD2	many	CATRTSGSTDTQYF	TGTGCCACCAGGACTAGCGGGAGCACAGATACGCAGTATTTT
TRBJ2-7	TRBV4-2	-	once	CASSQSSERHEQYF	TGTGCCAGCAGCCAATCAAGCGAGAGGCACGAGCAGTACTTC
TRBJ2-5	TRBV7-7	TRBD2	-	CASSSTSASGETQYF	TGTGCTAGCAGCTCGACTAGCGCGTCGGGGGAGACCCAGTACTTC
TRBJ2-2	TRBV19	-	few	CASSITSGELFF	TGTGCCAGTAGTATCACTAGTGGGGAGCTGTTTTTT
TRBJ1-3	TRBV30	-	once	CAWSAYLSGNTIYF	TGTGCCTGGAGCGCCTATCTCTCTGGAAACACCATATATTTT
TRBJ2-7	TRBV2	TRBD1	-	CASRGGTQGAEQYF	TGTGCCAGCAGGGGGGGCACCCAGGGGGCCGAGCAGTACTTC
TRBJ2-1	TRBV7-2	TRBD2	many	CASSLVLAHNEQFF	TGTGCCAGCAGCTTAGTACTAGCGCACAATGAGCAGTTCTTC
TRBJ2-1	TRBV29-1	TRBD2	many	CSVGRLAGEIHNEQFF	TGCAGCGTTGGAAGACTAGCGGGAGAGATACACAATGAGCAGTTCTTC
TRBJ1-5	TRBV7-8	-	-	CASSLGGTPSNQPQHF	TGTGCCAGCAGCTTAGGGGGGACTCCAAGCAATCAGCCCCAGCATTTT
TRBJ2-5	TRBV5-1	-	-	CASSWSEETQYF	TGCGCCAGCAGCTGGTCTGAAGAGACCCAGTACTTC
TRBJ1-1	TRBV12-3/TRBV12-4	-	-	CASSLLEGETEAFF	TGTGCCAGCAGTTTATTAGAAGGGGAAACTGAAGCTTTCTTT
TRBJ2-3	TRBV7-3	-	-	CASSQEGDTQYF	TGCGCCAGCAGCCAAGAAGGGGATACGCAGTATTTT
TRBJ2-1	TRBV7-9	TRBD2	many	CASSLELAVNEQFF	TGTGCCAGCAGCTTAGAACTAGCGGTCAATGAGCAGTTCTTC
TRBJ2-5	TRBV10-3	-	-	CAISGGPAGSETQYF	TGTGCCATCAGTGGGGGGCCAGCGGGGTCAGAGACCCAGTACTTC
TRBJ2-3	TRBV7-2	-	-	CASQGGGGDTQYF	TGTGCCAGCCAGGGAGGGGGCGGAGATACGCAGTATTTT
TRBJ1-1	TRBV11-1	-	-	CASSLVVASGRAAEAFF	TGTGCCAGCAGCTTAGTCGTAGCTAGCGGGAGGGCCGCTGAAGCTTTCTTT